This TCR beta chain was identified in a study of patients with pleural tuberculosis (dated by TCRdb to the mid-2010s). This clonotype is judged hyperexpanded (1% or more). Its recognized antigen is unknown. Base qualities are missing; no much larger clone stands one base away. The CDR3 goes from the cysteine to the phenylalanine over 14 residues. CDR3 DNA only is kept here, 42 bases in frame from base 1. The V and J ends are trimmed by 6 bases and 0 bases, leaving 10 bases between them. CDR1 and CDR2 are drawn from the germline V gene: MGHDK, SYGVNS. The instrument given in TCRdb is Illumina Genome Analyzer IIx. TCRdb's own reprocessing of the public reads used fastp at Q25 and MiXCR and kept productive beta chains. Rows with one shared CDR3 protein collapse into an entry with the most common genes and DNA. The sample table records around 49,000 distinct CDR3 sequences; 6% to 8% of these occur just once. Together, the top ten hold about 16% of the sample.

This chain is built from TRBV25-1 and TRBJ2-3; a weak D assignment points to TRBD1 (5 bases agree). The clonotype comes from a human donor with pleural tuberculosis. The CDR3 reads CASRKRQSTDTQYF. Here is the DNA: TGTGCCAGCAGGAAAAGACAGAGCACAGATACGCAGTATTTT. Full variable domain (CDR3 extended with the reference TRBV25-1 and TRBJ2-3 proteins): EADIYQTPRYLVIGTGKKITLECSQTMGHDKMYWYQQDPGMELHLIHYSYGVNSTEKGDLSSESTVSRIRTEHFPLTLESARPSHTSQYLCASRKRQSTDTQYFGPGTRLTVL.